The clone carrying this T cell receptor (beta chain) was picked up many times. The antigen remains undetermined. The ends were cut back, 1 base at V and 6 bases at J, with 13 bases in the middle. Germline lookup yields CDR1 LGHNT and CDR2 FRNRAP. The length of the CDR3 is 15 residues. These data belong to a study of CD8+CD57+ T cells in acquired aplastic anemia. Whole-study context: Sorted CD4+ and CD8+ cells yielded 3 to 3.5 ug of DNA on average.

For sequencing, patients were chosen who had shown expansion of CD8+CD57+ cells by flow cytometry. Untreated patients provided the blood samples, with no therapy given before sampling. Study-wide results and limits: About 28 sequences, all CD8+ CDR3, were shared between patients and controls.

Genomic DNA, the template, was used for profiling of the TCR beta VDJ and CDR3. Each CDR3 protein gets one entry after TCRdb re-called the reads with MiXCR. There are under 200,000 distinct CDR3 sequences in the sample; under 50% occur only once, and about 1.8% lies in the top ten. This chain links TRBV12-5 with TRBJ1-5, with D possibly being TRBD1 (6 bases). The TCR comes from a human donor with aplastic anemia. The sample was sorted CD4+, CD8+, or CD8+CD57+ T cells (not recorded which) from PBMCs. DNA for the CDR3: TGTGCTAGTGGTTTGGGGGGGGCGAAGGGTCAGCCCCAGCATTTT. This encodes CASGLGGAKGQPQHF.